The 15 T cell receptor beta chains listed next were all sequenced from one sample in a study of cytomegalovirus exposure and HLA in healthy donors. PCR amplification relied on 60 Vbeta primers (plus 13 Jbeta primers). Using immunoSEQ multiplex PCR, the repertoire was profiled, and TCRdb retains in-frame clones only, with some absent. The sample yields some 160,000 clones, about four fifths seen once. Input material: PBMCs. These receptors all stem from a male donor in good health and CMV-seropositive.

The chain has TRBV27 and TRBJ2-1; 9 positions agree with TRBD2. Trimming removed 4 bases from V and 12 bases from J; junction bases left unmatched: 13. Germline CDR1 MNHEY, CDR2 SMNVEV (reference sequence). The length of the CDR3 is 15 residues. CDR3 coding DNA: TGTGCCAGCAGTTCGACCGGGACTAGCTTTTCTCGGCAGTTCTTC. As protein: CASSSTGTSFSRQFF.

The V call is TRBV19, the J call TRBJ2-7; weak D call: TRBD1 (7 bases). The ends were cut back, 10 bases at V and 5 bases at J, with 15 bases in the middle. This CDR3 region has 12 residues. Germline-derived CDR1 and CDR2 are LNHDA and SQIVND (reference sequence). For the CDR3, the DNA is TGTGCCAAGACAGGGAGGAAAAACGAGCAGTACTTC. This gives the protein CAKTGRKNEQYF. The full variable domain, rest sourced from reference TRBV19 and TRBJ2-7, is DGGITQSPKYLFRKEGQNVTLSCEQNLNHDAMYWYRQDPGQGLRLIYYSQIVNDFQKGDIAEGYSVSREKKESFPLTVTSAQKNPTAFYLCAKTGRKNEQYFGPGTRLTVT.

V and J are TRBV5-8 and TRBJ2-5; 9 nucleotides match TRBD2. V shed 1 base, J shed 1 base, and the junction held 8 bases outside the gene matches. Germline V CDR1 and CDR2: SGHTS, YDEGEE. CDR3 length equals 17 residues. For the CDR3, the DNA is TGTGCCAGCAGCTTGCTCGGGGCGGGAGGGTCCCAAGAGACCCAGTACTTC. Translation gives CASSLLGAGGSQETQYF. Supplemented by reference TRBV5-8 and TRBJ2-5, the full variable domain reads EAGVTQSPTHLIKTRGQQATLRCSPISGHTSVYWYQQALGLGLQFLLWYDEGEERNRGNFPPRFSGRQFPNYSSELNVNALELEDSALYLCASSLLGAGGSQETQYFGPGTRLLVL.

The V and J genes are TRBV27 and TRBJ2-1; possible D gene TRBD1, 5 bases. Trimming cost V 8 bases and J 8 bases, with 16 bases left between them. This CDR3 is built from 13 residues. CDR1 is MNHEY and CDR2 is SMNVEV in the germline V gene (reference sequence). CDR3 loop: CASLRPGRHEQFF. For the CDR3, the DNA is TGTGCCAGCCTCAGACCAGGGCGACATGAGCAGTTCTTC.

The genes are TRBV2 and TRBJ1-1; D may be TRBD1 (6 bases). Germline CDR1 SNHLY, CDR2 FYNNEI. V lost 5 bases to trimming and J lost 10 bases, with 17 bases between them. The CDR3 runs to 13 residues. The CDR3 loop is CASSPRDKSGAFF. CDR3 nucleotide sequence: TGTGCCAGCAGTCCCCGGGACAAATCAGGAGCTTTCTTT.

This clone has only a few counts. The chain carries TRBV10-2 and TRBJ1-5; D possibly corresponds to TRBD1 (5 bases). The V gene lost 5 bases and the J gene lost 0 bases, with 17 bases spanning the gap. This CDR3 contains 17 residues. Germline values: CDR1 WSHSY, CDR2 SAAADI. The CDR3 nucleotides read TGCGCCAGCAGTCCCTCGTTTGACAGATATAGCAATCAGCCCCAGCATTTT. Its translation is CASSPSFDRYSNQPQHF.

V usage is TRBV7-2 and J usage is TRBJ2-3; D unclear. Germline assignment: CDR1 SGHTA and CDR2 FQGNSA. V lost 7 bases to trimming and J lost 7 bases, with 9 bases between them. CDR3 length equals 11 residues. DNA of the CDR3: TGTGCCAGCACCCCCGTAAATACGCAGTATTTT. Residues: CASTPVNTQYF.

The table lists this clone with a count of one. At one of its ends the junction is not consistent with the germline gene, which may arise from a read error. The chain couples TRBV25-1 to TRBJ2-4; 9 bases match TRBD2. The CDR3 is made up of 15 amino acids. Germline V gene sequence: CDR1 MGHDK, CDR2 SYGVNS. CDR3 loop: CASSGASGAQNSQYF. CDR3 nucleotide sequence: TGTGCCAGCAGTGGTGCTAGCGGGGCTCAAAACAGTCAGTACTTC.

The chain links TRBV10-1 to TRBJ1-5; perhaps TRBD1 as D (5 bases). Germline V gene data show CDR1 as WNHNN and CDR2 as SYGVQD (reference sequence). V was clipped by 6 bases and J by 7 bases, with 10 bases between them. CDR3 length equals 12 residues. The CDR3 loop reads CASRVQGQPQHF. The CDR3 DNA reads TGCGCCAGCAGGGTCCAGGGACAGCCCCAGCATTTT.

The rearrangement joins TRBV5-1 to TRBJ1-1, with D maybe TRBD1 (5 bases). Germline V gene data show CDR1 as SGHRS and CDR2 as YFSETQ. V lost 5 bases to trimming and J lost 1 base, with 12 bases between them. The CDR3 loop spans 14 amino acids. The CDR3 sequence: CASRRGQANTEAFF. Written as DNA, the CDR3 is TGCGCCAGCAGAAGGGGCCAGGCGAACACTGAAGCTTTCTTT. Full variable domain (rest looked up from reference TRBV5-1 and TRBJ1-1): KAGVTQTPRYLIKTRGQQVTLSCSPISGHRSVSWYQQTPGQGLQFLFEYFSETQRNKGNFPGRFSGRQFSNSRSEMNVSTLELGDSALYLCASRRGQANTEAFFGQGTRLTVV.

The V and J genes are TRBV28 and TRBJ2-7, with 11 bases identical to TRBD2. The CDR3 spans 19 residues. Germline CDR1 reads MDHEN; CDR2 reads SYDVKM. Trimming at V came to 5 bases and at J to 6 bases, leaving 21 bases not matched to a gene. The CDR3, as DNA: TGTGCCAGCAGTCCCGCAGGGGGTAGCGGGGGGGCCCTCGCGGTCGAGCAGTACTTC. It yields the protein CASSPAGGSGGALAVEQYF.

This clone has only one observation. For the CDR3, the DNA is TGTGCCAGCAGTTACTTCCTAAGCGACAGGGGATATGAGCAGTTCTTC. Translated: CASSYFLSDRGYEQFF. This chain joins TRBV6-6 and TRBJ2-1, with 8 bases that match TRBD1. The CDR3 covers 16 residues. In germline, CDR1 is MNHNY, CDR2 SVGAGI (reference sequence). V was pared by 1 base and J by 8 bases, with 10 bases of the junction left unmatched.

This clone was detected only a few times. The rearrangement uses TRBV7-2 and TRBJ2-7; 7 bases match TRBD2. V shed 1 base and J 11 bases; nucleotides not matched to a gene: 5. CDR3 size: 12 residues. CDR1 and CDR2 (germline): SGHTA, FQGNSA. The CDR3 sequence: CASSLGAGREYF. The CDR3 DNA reads TGTGCCAGCAGCTTAGGGGCAGGGAGGGAGTACTTC. Complete variable domain (other parts from reference TRBV7-2 and TRBJ2-7): GAGVSQSPSNKVTEKGKDVELRCDPISGHTALYWYRQSLGQGLEFLIYFQGNSAPDKSGLPSDRFSAERTGGSVSTLTIQRTQQEDSAVYLCASSLGAGREYFGPGTRLTVT.

This chain joins TRBV7-8 and TRBJ2-1; TRBD2 matches 10 bases. Unmatched junction bases numbered 1, after V lost 0 bases and J lost 5 bases. Germline V lookup: CDR1 SGHVS, CDR2 FQNEAQ. CDR3 length: 15 amino acids. The DNA of the CDR3 is TGTGCCAGCAGCTTAGCACTAGCGGGGAACAATGAGCAGTTCTTC. Encoded protein: CASSLALAGNNEQFF.

The chain combines TRBV7-2 with TRBJ1-1; a weak D match, TRBD1 (5 bases). The V end lost 2 bases, the J end lost 4 bases, and 14 bases lay between the germline ends. From germline, CDR1 is SGHTA and CDR2 FQGNSA. This CDR3 contains 15 residues. CDR3 sequence: CASSLRAGHSTEAFF. The CDR3, as DNA: TGTGCCAGCAGCTTAAGAGCCGGACATAGCACTGAAGCTTTCTTT.